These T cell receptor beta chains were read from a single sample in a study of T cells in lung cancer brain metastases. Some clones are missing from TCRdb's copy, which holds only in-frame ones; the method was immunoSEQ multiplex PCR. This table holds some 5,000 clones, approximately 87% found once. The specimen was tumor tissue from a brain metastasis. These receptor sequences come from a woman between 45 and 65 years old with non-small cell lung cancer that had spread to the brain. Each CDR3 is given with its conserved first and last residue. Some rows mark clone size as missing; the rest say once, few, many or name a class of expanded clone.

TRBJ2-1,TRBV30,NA,CAWSVMRNEQFF
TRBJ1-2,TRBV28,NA,CASSVSGGNYGYTF
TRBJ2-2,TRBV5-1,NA,CASSLAGQATGELFF
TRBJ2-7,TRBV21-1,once,CASSKEAGFNSYEQYF
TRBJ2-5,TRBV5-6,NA,CASSLGSGIRETQYF
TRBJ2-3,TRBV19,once,CASSLGHRGDTQYF
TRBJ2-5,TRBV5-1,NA,CASSLGGGETQYF
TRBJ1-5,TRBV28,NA,CASSLYGGLSNQPQHF
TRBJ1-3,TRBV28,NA,CASSPVQGRGNTIYF
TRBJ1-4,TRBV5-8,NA,CASSKPTGGVEKLFF
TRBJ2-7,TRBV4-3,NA,CASSPSLYYEQYF
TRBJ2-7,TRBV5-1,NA,CASSSGTGGMTYEQYF
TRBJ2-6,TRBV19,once,CASSGGSLFAGANVLTF
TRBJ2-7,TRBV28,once,CASLIRDTNEQYF
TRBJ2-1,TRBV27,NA,CASTLEGASYNEQFF
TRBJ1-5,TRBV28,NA,CASSGPTIQPQHF
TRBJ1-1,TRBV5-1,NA,CASSLQGANTEAFF
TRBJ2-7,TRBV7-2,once,CASGGDYEQYF
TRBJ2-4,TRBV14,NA,CASSQGISSIQYF
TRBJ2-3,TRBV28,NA,CASSFGGVRDTQYF
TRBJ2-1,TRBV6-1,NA,CASSDGTSGSEQFF
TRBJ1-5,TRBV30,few,CAWSAGPPSRQPQHF
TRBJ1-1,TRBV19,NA,CASSDRINTEAFF
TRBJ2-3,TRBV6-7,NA,CASRPRDRATDTQYF
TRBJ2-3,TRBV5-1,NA,CATSTGDSYTQYF
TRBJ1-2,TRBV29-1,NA,CSVGQGAYGYTF
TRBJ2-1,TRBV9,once,CASSFGTIYNEQFF
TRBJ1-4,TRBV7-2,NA,CASSQMGGRGEKLFF
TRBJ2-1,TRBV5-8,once,CASSGGSGRAEQFF
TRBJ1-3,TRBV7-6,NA,CASGFSGNTIYF
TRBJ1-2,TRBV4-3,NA,CASSQDGGFGYGYTF
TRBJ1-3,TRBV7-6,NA,CASSLTSDFSGNTIYF
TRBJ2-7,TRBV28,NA,CASRKGTSGYEQYF
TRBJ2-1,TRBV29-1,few,CSVAGTGSDEQFF
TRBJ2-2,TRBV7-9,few,CASSSSGELFF
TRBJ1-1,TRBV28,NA,CASGGAANTEAFF
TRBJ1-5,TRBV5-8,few,CASSVQGYSNQPQHF
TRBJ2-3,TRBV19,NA,CASSKGQGSADTQYF
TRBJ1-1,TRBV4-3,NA,CASSFYRGQGTEAFF
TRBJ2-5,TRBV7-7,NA,CASSPTGTETQYF
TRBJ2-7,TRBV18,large,CASSPLGTSGRYEQYF
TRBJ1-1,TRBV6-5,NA,CASSRARVNTEAFF
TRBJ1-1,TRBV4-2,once,CASSRIGTSGTEAFF
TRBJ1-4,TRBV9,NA,CASSASRTGGEKLFF
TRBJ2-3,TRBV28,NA,CASPPAGDSSTDTQYF
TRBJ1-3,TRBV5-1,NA,CASSSPGQGNTIYF
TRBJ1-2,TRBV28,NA,CASIAGGARHYGYTF
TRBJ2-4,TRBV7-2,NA,CASSLNQGANIQYF